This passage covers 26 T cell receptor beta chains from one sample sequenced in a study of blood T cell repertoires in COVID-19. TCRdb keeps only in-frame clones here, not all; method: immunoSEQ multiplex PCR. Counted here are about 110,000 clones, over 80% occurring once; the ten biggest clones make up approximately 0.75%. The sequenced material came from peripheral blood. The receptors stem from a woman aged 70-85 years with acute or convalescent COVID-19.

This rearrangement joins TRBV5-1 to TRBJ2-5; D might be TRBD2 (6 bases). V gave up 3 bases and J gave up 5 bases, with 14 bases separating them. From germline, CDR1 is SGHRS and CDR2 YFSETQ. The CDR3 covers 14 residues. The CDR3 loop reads CASSSYGAGETQYF. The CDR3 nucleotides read TGCGCCAGCAGCTCCTACGGGGCGGGGGAGACCCAGTACTTC.

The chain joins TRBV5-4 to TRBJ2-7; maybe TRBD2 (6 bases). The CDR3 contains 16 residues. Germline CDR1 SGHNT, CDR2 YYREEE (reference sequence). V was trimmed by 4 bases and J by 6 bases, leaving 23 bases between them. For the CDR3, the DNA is TGTGCCAGCAGCCCGGAGGGTGGGCTCAAGTCCCTCGAGCAGTACTTC. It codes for CASSPEGGLKSLEQYF.

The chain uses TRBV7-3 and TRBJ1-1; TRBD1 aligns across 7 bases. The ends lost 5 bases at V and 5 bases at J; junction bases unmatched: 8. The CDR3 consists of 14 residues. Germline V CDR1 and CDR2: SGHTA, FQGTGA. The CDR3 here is CASSLDRARTEAFF. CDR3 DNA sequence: TGTGCCAGCAGCCTTGACAGGGCGAGAACTGAAGCTTTCTTT.

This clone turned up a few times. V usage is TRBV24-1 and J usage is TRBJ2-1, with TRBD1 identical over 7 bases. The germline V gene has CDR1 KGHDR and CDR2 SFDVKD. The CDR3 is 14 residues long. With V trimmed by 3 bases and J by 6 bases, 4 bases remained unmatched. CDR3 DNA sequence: TGTGCCACCAGTGATCCGGGACAGATCAATGAGCAGTTCTTC. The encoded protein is CATSDPGQINEQFF.

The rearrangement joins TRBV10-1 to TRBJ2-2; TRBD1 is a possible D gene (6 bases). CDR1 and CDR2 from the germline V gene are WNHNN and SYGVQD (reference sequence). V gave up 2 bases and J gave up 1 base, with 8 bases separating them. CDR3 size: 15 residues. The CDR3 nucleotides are TGCGCCAGCAGTGAGGTCAGGGGGAACACCGGGGAGCTGTTTTTT. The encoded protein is CASSEVRGNTGELFF.

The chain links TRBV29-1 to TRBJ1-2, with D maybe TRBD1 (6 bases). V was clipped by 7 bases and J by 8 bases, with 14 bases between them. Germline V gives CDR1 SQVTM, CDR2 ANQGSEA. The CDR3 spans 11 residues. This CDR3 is CSGLGALGYTF. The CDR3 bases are TGCAGCGGCTTGGGGGCCCTAGGCTACACCTTC.

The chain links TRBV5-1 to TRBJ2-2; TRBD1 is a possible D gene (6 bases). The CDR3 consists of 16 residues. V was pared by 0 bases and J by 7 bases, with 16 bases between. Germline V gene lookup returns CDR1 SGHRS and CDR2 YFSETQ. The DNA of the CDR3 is TGCGCCAGCAGCTTGGCCGGCACTGGGGGCGGCGGGGAGCTGTTTTTT. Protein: CASSLAGTGGGGELFF.

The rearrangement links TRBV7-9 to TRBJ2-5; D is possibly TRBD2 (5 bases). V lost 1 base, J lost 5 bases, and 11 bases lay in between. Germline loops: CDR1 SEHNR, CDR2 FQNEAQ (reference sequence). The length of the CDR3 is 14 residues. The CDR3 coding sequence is TGTGCCAGCAGCTTAGGACGGGGTCAGGAGACCCAGTACTTC. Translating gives CASSLGRGQETQYF.

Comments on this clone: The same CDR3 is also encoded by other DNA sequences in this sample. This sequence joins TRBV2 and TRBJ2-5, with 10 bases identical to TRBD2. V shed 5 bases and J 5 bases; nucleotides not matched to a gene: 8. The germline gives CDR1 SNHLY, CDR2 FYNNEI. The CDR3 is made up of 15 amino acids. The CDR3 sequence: CASSTSGGAEETQYF. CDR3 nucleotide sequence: TGTGCCAGCAGTACCAGCGGGGGGGCGGAGGAGACCCAGTACTTC.

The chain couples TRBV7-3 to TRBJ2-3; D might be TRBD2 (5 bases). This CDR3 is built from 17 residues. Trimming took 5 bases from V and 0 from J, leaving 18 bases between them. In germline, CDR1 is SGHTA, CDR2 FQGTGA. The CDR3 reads CASSHQGGLSSTDTQYF. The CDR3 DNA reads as TGTGCCAGCAGCCATCAAGGAGGACTTTCTAGCACAGATACGCAGTATTTT.

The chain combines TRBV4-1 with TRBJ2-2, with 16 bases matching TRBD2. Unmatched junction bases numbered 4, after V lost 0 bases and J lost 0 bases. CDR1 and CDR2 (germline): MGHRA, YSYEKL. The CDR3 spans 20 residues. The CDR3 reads CASSQEVGLAGGPNTGELFF. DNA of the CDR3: TGCGCCAGCAGCCAAGAGGTGGGACTAGCGGGGGGGCCGAACACCGGGGAGCTGTTTTTT.

CDR3 protein: CASSLAAGVHEQFF. In DNA form, the CDR3 reads TGTGCCAGCAGCTTAGCGGCGGGAGTCCACGAGCAGTTCTTC. The chain couples TRBV7-2 to TRBJ2-1, with 7 bases fitting TRBD2. Trimming cost V 0 bases and J 10 bases; bases outside gene matches: 6. Looked up from germline, CDR1 is SGHTA and CDR2 is FQGNSA. The CDR3 extends over 14 amino acids. Variable domain in full (rest from reference TRBV7-2 and TRBJ2-1): GAGVSQSPSNKVTEKGKDVELRCDPISGHTALYWYRQSLGQGLEFLIYFQGNSAPDKSGLPSDRFSAERTGGSVSTLTIQRTQQEDSAVYLCASSLAAGVHEQFFGPGTRLTVL.

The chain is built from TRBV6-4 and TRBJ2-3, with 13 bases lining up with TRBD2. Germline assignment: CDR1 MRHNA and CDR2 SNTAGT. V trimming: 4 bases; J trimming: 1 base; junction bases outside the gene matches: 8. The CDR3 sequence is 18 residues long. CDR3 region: CASSGLAGGPLGTDTQYF. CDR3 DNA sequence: TGTGCCAGCAGTGGACTAGCGGGGGGCCCTCTGGGCACAGATACGCAGTATTTT.

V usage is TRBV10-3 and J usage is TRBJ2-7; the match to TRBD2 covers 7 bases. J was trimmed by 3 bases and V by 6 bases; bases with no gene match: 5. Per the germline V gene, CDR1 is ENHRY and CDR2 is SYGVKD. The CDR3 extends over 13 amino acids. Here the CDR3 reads CAIRELANYEQYF. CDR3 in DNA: TGTGCCATCAGAGAACTAGCGAACTACGAGCAGTACTTC.

Here the CDR3 DNA reads TGTGCCAGCAGTTCAGGGGGCGGCTATGGCTACACCTTC. Translated, it gives CASSSGGGYGYTF. The chain joins TRBV12-3 or TRBV12-4 to TRBJ1-2, with TRBD1 matching over 8 bases. This CDR3 spans 13 amino acids. The V and J ends lost 4 bases and 4 bases, in that order; junction bases with no gene match: 2.

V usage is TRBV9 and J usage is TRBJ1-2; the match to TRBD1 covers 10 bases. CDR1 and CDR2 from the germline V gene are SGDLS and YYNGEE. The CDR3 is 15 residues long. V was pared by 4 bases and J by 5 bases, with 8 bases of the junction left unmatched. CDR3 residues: CASSPQTGGGYGYTF. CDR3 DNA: TGTGCCAGCAGCCCACAGACAGGGGGCGGATATGGCTACACCTTC.

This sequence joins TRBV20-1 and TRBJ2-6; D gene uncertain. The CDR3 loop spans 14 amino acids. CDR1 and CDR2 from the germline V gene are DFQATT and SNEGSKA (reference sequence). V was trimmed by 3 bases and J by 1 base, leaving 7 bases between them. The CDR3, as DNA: TGCAGTGCTAGTCCCCTGTCTGGGGCCAACGTCCTGACTTTC. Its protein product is CSASPLSGANVLTF.

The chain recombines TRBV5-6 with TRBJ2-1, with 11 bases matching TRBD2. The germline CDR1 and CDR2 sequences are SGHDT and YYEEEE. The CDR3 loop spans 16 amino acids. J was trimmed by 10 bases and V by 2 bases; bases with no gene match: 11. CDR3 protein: CASSFRSGRVIAEQFF. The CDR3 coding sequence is TGTGCCAGCAGCTTCCGTAGCGGGAGGGTCATCGCCGAGCAGTTCTTC.

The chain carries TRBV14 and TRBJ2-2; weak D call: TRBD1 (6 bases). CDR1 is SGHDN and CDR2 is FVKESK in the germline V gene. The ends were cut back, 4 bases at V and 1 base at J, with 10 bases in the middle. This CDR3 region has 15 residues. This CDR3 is CASSRMTGNTGELFF. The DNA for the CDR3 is TGTGCCAGCAGCCGGATGACAGGGAACACCGGGGAGCTGTTTTTT.

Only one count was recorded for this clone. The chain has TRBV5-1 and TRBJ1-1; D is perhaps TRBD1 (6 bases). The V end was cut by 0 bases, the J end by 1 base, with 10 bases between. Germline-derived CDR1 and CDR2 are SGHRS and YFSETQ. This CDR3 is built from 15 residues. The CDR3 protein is CASSLEFRGNTEAFF. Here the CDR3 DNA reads TGCGCCAGCAGCTTGGAGTTCAGGGGGAACACTGAAGCTTTCTTT. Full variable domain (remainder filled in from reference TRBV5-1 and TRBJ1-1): KAGVTQTPRYLIKTRGQQVTLSCSPISGHRSVSWYQQTPGQGLQFLFEYFSETQRNKGNFPGRFSGRQFSNSRSEMNVSTLELGDSALYLCASSLEFRGNTEAFFGQGTRLTVV.

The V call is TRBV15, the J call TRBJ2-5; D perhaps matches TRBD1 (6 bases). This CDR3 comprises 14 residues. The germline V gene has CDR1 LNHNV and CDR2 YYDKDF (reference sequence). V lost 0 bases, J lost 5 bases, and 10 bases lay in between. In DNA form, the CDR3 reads TGTGCCACCAGCAGAGATACAGGGATGGAGACCCAGTACTTC. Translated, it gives CATSRDTGMETQYF.

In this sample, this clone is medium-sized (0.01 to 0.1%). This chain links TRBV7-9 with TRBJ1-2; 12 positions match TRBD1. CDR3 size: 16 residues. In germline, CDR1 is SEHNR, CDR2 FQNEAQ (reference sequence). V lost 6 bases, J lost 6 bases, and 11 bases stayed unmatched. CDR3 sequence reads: CASSVSGTGGVDGYTF. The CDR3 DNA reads TGTGCCAGCAGTGTCTCCGGGACAGGGGGCGTGGATGGCTACACCTTC.

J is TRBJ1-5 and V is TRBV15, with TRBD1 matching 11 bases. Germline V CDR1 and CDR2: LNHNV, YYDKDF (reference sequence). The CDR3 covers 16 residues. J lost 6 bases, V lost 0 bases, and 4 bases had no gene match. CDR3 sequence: CATSRERTGGIQPQHF. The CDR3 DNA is TGTGCCACCAGCAGAGAGAGGACAGGGGGCATTCAGCCCCAGCATTTT.

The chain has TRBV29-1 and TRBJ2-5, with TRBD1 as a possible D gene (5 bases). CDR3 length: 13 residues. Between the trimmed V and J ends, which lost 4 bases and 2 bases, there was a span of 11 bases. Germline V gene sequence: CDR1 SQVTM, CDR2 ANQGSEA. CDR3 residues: CSVGPGPQETQYF. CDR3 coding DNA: TGCAGCGTTGGTCCAGGGCCACAAGAGACCCAGTACTTC.

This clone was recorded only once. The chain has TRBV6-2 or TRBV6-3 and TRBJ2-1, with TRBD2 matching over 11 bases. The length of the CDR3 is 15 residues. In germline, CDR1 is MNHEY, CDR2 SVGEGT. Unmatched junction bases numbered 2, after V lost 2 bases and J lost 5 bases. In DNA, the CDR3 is TGTGCCAGCAGTTACGTGGGACTAGCGGACAATGAGCAGTTCTTC. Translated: CASSYVGLADNEQFF.

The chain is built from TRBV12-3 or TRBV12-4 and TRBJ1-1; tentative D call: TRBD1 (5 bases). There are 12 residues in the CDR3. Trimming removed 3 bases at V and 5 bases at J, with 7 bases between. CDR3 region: CASSLAGTEAFF. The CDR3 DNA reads TGTGCCAGCAGTTTGGCAGGGACTGAAGCTTTCTTT.